Listed here are 9 T cell receptor beta chains from one sample, sequenced in a study of T cells in Graves' hyperthyroidism and ophthalmopathy. TCR beta CDR3 sequences were amplified from RNA transcripts. TCR CDR3 regions were first amplified by RT-PCR with HTBI primers. Each CDR3 protein gets one entry after TCRdb re-called the multiplex PCR reads with MiXCR. The sample consists of approximately 420,000 distinct CDR3 sequences, about 16% of them appearing once. Sequencing was carried out using blood. The receptors originated from a woman aged 25 to 45 with Graves' hyperthyroidism.

In its sample, this clonotype was seen many times. One end of the junction varies from germline; a read error may be responsible. The rearrangement joins TRBV20-1 to TRBJ2-3, with D unclear. CDR1 and CDR2 from the germline V gene are DFQATT and SNEGSKA (reference sequence). This CDR3 is 12 amino acids long. CDR3 loop: CSASRSKDTQYF. In nucleotides, the CDR3 is TGCAGTGCTTCTCGGAGCAAAGATACGCAGTATTTT.

Only a few counts were recorded for this clonotype. The chain carries TRBV20-1 and TRBJ2-7, with TRBD2 matching 7 bases. J was trimmed by 1 base and V by 0 bases; bases with no gene match: 18. The CDR3 spans 19 residues. Germline CDR1 reads DFQATT; CDR2 reads SNEGSKA (reference sequence). DNA for the CDR3: TGCAGTGCTAGAGACCTGGGAGCCCCTCCAGCGGGGACTTCCTACGAGCAGTACTTC. It translates to CSARDLGAPPAGTSYEQYF.

The genes are TRBV28 and TRBJ2-1; TRBD2 aligns across 9 bases. V lost 2 bases, J lost 8 bases, and 10 bases stayed unmatched. This CDR3 has 16 residues. From germline, CDR1 is MDHEN and CDR2 SYDVKM. The CDR3 is CASSLRASGKVYEQFF. The CDR3 bases are TGTGCCAGCAGTTTAAGGGCTAGCGGGAAGGTATATGAGCAGTTCTTC.

This chain connects TRBV28 to TRBJ2-7, with 9 positions matching TRBD1. The CDR3 is 15 amino acids. The germline gives CDR1 MDHEN, CDR2 SYDVKM. The V and J ends lost 4 bases and 3 bases, in that order; junction bases with no gene match: 7. The CDR3: CASSSTGTGSYEQYF. The CDR3, as DNA: TGTGCCAGCAGTTCGACCGGGACAGGGAGCTACGAGCAGTACTTC.

This clonotype was picked up a small number of times. J is TRBJ2-2 and V is TRBV19, with TRBD1 as a possible D gene (5 bases). The CDR3 length is 15 residues. CDR1 and CDR2 from the germline V gene are LNHDA and SQIVND (reference sequence). Trimming took 3 bases from V and 2 from J, leaving 10 bases between them. The CDR3 sequence is CASSIGRANTGELFF. CDR3 coding DNA: TGTGCCAGTAGTATTGGCAGGGCTAACACCGGGGAGCTGTTTTTT.

This clonotype was counted at least ten times. The chain combines TRBV7-9 with TRBJ2-5; D ambiguous. Deletions cut 4 bases from V and 7 bases from J, with 10 bases between. Per germline, CDR1 SEHNR and CDR2 FQNEAQ (reference sequence). The CDR3 runs 12 residues. The CDR3 DNA sequence: TGTGCCAGCAGCTCCGCATTGGCGACCCAGTACTTC. This gives the protein CASSSALATQYF.

This clonotype was detected only a few times. The chain recombines TRBV5-6 with TRBJ2-2; TRBD2 agrees at 10 bases. J lost 1 base, V lost 3 bases, and 15 bases had no gene match. Germline CDR1 and CDR2: SGHDT and YYEEEE. This CDR3 region has 20 residues. This CDR3 is CASSSVRFHSGRMNTGELFF. The CDR3 DNA sequence: TGTGCCAGCAGCTCCGTGAGATTTCATAGCGGGAGGATGAACACCGGGGAGCTGTTTTTT.

This clonotype was detected ten times or more. This sequence joins TRBV28 and TRBJ2-7, with a tentative D call TRBD2 (6 bases). Germline V gene sequence: CDR1 MDHEN, CDR2 SYDVKM. V gave up 5 bases and J gave up 3 bases, with 11 bases separating them. The CDR3 totals 13 residues. The CDR3 sequence is CASSRGLNYEQYF. DNA of the CDR3: TGTGCCAGCAGTCGGGGACTGAACTACGAGCAGTACTTC. Looking up the rest from reference TRBV28 and TRBJ2-7 gives the full variable domain: DVKVTQSSRYLVKRTGEKVFLECVQDMDHENMFWYRQDPGLGLRLIYFSYDVKMKEKGDIPEGYSVSREKKERFSLILESASTNQTSMYLCASSRGLNYEQYFGPGTRLTVT.

The chain employs TRBV28 and TRBJ2-7; D is tentatively TRBD1 or TRBD2 (6 bases each). V was trimmed by 11 bases and J by 3 bases, leaving 20 bases between them. The CDR3 sequence is 14 residues long. From germline, CDR1 is MDHEN and CDR2 SYDVKM. For the CDR3, the DNA is TGTGCCTGCGAGAAGGGGGGCGTTTACTACGAGCAGTACTTC. Protein sequence: CACEKGGVYYEQYF.